This T cell receptor beta chain was captured by sequencing in a study of T cells after yellow fever vaccination. Findings of the study overall: Subsequent to the booster, the majority of primary-vaccination clones reappeared (around 96% CD4, 85% to 90% CD8).

The sample holds a few counts of this clonotype. Its antigen is not known. By 5'RACE template switching, TCR cDNA was produced, with a universal primer site and UMIs added in the process. TCRdb re-derived calls from the 5' RACE reads in MiXCR, one entry per CDR3 protein. This sample carries some 600,000 distinct CDR3 sequences, 9% to 15% of them seen once, and the ten largest clones take approximately 15%. Trimming pared 10 bases from V and 7 bases from J, leaving 17 bases between. Looked up from germline, CDR1 is SGHAT and CDR2 is FQNNGV. CDR3 length: 13 amino acids. The source is a man aged 25 to 40 who received the YFV17D yellow fever vaccine. This specimen consisted of PBMCs, obtained on the day of the yellow fever booster vaccination. The V gene is TRBV11-2, the J gene TRBJ2-1; D unresolved. The chain's CDR3 is CATTLGSLNEQFF. DNA of the CDR3: TGTGCCACTACCTTGGGTTCTCTGAATGAGCAGTTCTTC.